The entry below gives a single T cell receptor beta chain sequence along with its context. What this receptor recognizes is not known. It has no much larger one-base neighbor in the sample; base qualities were not kept. This sample was taken from a study of memory CD4+ T cells and cytomegalovirus serostatus (dated by TCRdb to about 2019). General notes on the study: The cohort included approximately 35 healthy adults from Belgium, of whom 9 were CMV seropositive and roughly 25 were CMV seronegative. To replicate a published TCR-based CMV serostatus classifier, the researchers sequenced the CD4+ memory TCRbeta repertoires of a Belgian cohort whose cytomegalovirus serostatus was known. Findings and caveats that apply to the study as a whole: A median bootstrapped AUC of almost 0.96 with a 95% CI of 0.76-1.00 was achieved on the Belgian cohort by the original-framework classifier. Only CD4+CD45RO+ memory cells were sequenced, in contrast to the original study, which included naive and memory CD4+ and CD8+ populations. The results were interpreted as suggesting that the CMV-associated TCR signature is mostly present in the CD4+ memory repertoire. Among the 150 or so previously reported CMV-associated TCRbeta sequences, over 65 showed up in the CD4+ memory repertoires, with each one found in between one and five individuals. For CMV serostatus prediction, a median bootstrapped AUC of 0.95 was reached with the original framework, and a median bootstrapped AUC of about 0.89 was reached with a US-trained random forest.

For CDR1 and CDR2, the germline V gene lists SQVTM and ANQGSEA. The CDR3 runs 16 residues from the cysteine to the phenylalanine. Left in the record is the CDR3 DNA by itself, 48 bases read in frame from the first base. V loses 7 bases, J loses 1 base, and the germline ends lie 20 bases apart. Single viable CD3+CD4+CD8-CD45RO+ cells were sorted as memory CD4+ T cells on a FACSAria II. CMV serostatus was determined with a Roche Elecsys assay detecting serum IgG against CMV pp150, pp28, p38 and p52. Following thawing, total CD4+ T cells were enriched through positive selection using CD4 magnetic microbeads. Samples originated from another study that specifically interrogated the CD4+ T cell memory repertoire. Peripheral blood mononuclear cells were isolated and cryopreserved according to standard operating procedures, and serum was stored at -80 degrees C. The staining relied on CD3-PerCP (BW264/56), CD4-APC (RPA-T4), CD45RO-PE (UCHT1) and CD8-Pacific Orange (3B5) antibodies, and Sytox blue was used to exclude non-viable cells.

The Quick-DNA Microprep Kit was used to extract genomic DNA from the sorted cells. TCRbeta DNA was amplified with the immunoSEQ hsTCRbeta kit following the manufacturer's protocol. TCRbeta libraries were sequenced on an Illumina MiSeq instrument. Per the original workflow: After out-of-frame sequences were removed, some 2.1 million distinct TCRbeta sequences remained, averaging approximately 72,000 per individual. Each individual was scored according to the count of 164 previously reported CMV-associated TCRbeta sequences and the total productive distinct TCRbeta count. A beta-binomial model was reimplemented in Python, and scikit-learn random forests with default parameters were trained on data from the US cohort. On the Belgian cohort, classifier performance was reported as the median AUC, along with percentile confidence intervals, across 10,000 bootstrap iterations. The immuneACCESS repertoire file appears here via TCRdb, limited to in-frame rearrangements. These files lack a portion of the clones; in checked studies, under half of the deficit traces to unresolved V genes, and the cause of the others is not known. V and J calls plus clone size are reproduced from that table; the DNA served to infer D and trimming. This sample lists about 75,000 clones; roughly three quarters were detected once. The ten largest clones add up to around 2.6% of the sample.

Sequenced material: memory CD4+ T cells from blood. The clonotype comes from an adult in good health and CMV-seropositive. The sequence links TRBV29-1 to TRBJ2-4, with a tentative D gene TRBD2 over 6 matching bases. At the DNA level, the sequence is TGCAGCGCGACCCCCCGGGACTCCCGGGCCAAAAACATTCAGTACTTC. This translates into CSATPRDSRAKNIQYF.